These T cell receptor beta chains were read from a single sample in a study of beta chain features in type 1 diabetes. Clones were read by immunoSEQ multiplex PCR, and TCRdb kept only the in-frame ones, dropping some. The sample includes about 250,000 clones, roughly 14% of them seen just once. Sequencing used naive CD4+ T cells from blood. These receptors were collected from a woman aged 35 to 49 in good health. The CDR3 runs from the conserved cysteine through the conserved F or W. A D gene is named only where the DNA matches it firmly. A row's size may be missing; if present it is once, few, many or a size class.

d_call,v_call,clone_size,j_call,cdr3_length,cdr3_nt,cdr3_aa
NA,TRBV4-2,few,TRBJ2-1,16,TGTGCCAGCAGCCAAGAGGTAAGGGGCATCTACAATGAGCAGTTCTTC,CASSQEVRGIYNEQFF
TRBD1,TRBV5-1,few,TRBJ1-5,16,TGCGCCAGCAGCTTGGGGGGGACAGGACAGAATCAGCCCCAGCATTTT,CASSLGGTGQNQPQHF
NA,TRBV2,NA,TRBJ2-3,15,TGTGCCAGCAAATTTAAACTCACGCTGGCAGATACGCAGTATTTT,CASKFKLTLADTQYF
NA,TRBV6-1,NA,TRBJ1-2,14,TGTGCCAGCAGAGCCGGGTCAGCACCTCTGGGCTACACCTTC,CASRAGSAPLGYTF
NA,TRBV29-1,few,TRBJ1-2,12,TGCAGCGTTAGGAGGAAAGACTATGGCTACACCTTC,CSVRRKDYGYTF
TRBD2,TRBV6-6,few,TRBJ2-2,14,TGTGCCAGCAGTTACGGGGGGGGCACCGGGGAGCTGTTTTTT,CASSYGGGTGELFF
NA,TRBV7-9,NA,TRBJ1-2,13,TGTGCCAGCAGCTATACGTCCGGGACAAACTACACCTTC,CASSYTSGTNYTF
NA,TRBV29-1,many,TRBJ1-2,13,TGCAGCGCCGCTGGACAGAGAAACTATGGCTACACCTTC,CSAAGQRNYGYTF
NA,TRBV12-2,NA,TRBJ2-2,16,TGTGCAAGTGAGATCCCCGGGACAGAAGTCGTCGGGGAGCTGTTTTTT,CASEIPGTEVVGELFF
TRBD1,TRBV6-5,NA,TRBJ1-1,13,TGTGCCAGCAGTGAAACAGGGGACACTGAAGCTTTCTTT,CASSETGDTEAFF
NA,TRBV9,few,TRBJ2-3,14,TGTGCCAGCAGCCAGCGGATTGGCACAGATACGCAGTATTTT,CASSQRIGTDTQYF
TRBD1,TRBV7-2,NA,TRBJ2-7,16,TGTGCCAGCAGCTTAGCCCCGGGACAGGGTAGTTACGAGCAGTACTTC,CASSLAPGQGSYEQYF
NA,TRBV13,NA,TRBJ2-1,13,TGTGCCAGCAGCTTCCGGACTTTCAATGAGCAGTTCTTC,CASSFRTFNEQFF
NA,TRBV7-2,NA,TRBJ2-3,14,TGTGCCAGCAGCTTAATTGTGGGGCCAGATACGCAGTATTTT,CASSLIVGPDTQYF
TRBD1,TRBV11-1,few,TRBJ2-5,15,TGTGCCAGCAGCCCCGACCGGACAGGTTCGGAGACCCAGTACTTC,CASSPDRTGSETQYF
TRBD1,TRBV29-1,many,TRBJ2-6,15,TGCAGCGTGGGAGGACAGGGGGCTGGGGCCAACGTCCTGACTTTC,CSVGGQGAGANVLTF
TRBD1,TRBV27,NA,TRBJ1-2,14,TGTGCCAGCAGCCGACCAGGGGGCAACTATGGCTACACCTTC,CASSRPGGNYGYTF
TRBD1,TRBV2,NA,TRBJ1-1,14,TGTGCCAGCAGCTGGGACAGGATGAACACTGAAGCTTTCTTT,CASSWDRMNTEAFF
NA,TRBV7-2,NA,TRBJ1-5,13,TGTGCCAGCAGCTTATTCGGGGGTCAGCCCCAGCATTTT,CASSLFGGQPQHF
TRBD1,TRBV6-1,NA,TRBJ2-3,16,TGTGCCAGCAGTGAACGGGGACAGCTTAGCACAGATACGCAGTATTTT,CASSERGQLSTDTQYF
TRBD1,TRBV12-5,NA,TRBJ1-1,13,TGTGCTAGTGCCACGGACAGGGCCTCTAGAGCTTTCTTT,CASATDRASRAFF
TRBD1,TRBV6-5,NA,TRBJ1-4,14,TGTGCCAGCAGCCTAGACAGGGGTTATGAAAAACTGTTTTTT,CASSLDRGYEKLFF
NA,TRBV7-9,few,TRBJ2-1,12,TGTGCCAGCAGCCCCAGCGGAGACCATGGGCTCTTC,CASSPSGDHGLF
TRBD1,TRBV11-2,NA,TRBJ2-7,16,TGTGCCAGCAGCTTAAGGCGGACAGGGGACTACTACGAGCAGTACTTC,CASSLRRTGDYYEQYF
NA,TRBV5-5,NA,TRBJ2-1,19,TGTGCCAGCAGCCCATCTTGGGGGGGGCTAGAAGCCCTACCGGGGGAGCAGTTCTTC,CASSPSWGGLEALPGEQFF
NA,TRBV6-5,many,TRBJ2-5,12,TGTGCCAGCAGTTACCGACGGGGGACCCAGTACTTC,CASSYRRGTQYF
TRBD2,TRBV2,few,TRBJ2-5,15,TGTGCCAGCAGCGTAGCGGGGGGGCCCGGGGAGACCCAGTACTTC,CASSVAGGPGETQYF
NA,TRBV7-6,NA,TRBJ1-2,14,TGTGCCAGCAGCCCCACCAGGGGTAACTATGGCTACACCTTC,CASSPTRGNYGYTF
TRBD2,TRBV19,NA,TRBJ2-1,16,TGTGCCAGTAGACAAGGACTAGCCGGGTCCTACAATGAGCAGTTCTTC,CASRQGLAGSYNEQFF
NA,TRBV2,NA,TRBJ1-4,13,TGTGCCAGCAGGCTCGGGACTAATGAAAAACTGTTTTTT,CASRLGTNEKLFF
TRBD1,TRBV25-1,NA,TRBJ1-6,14,TGTGCCAGCAACTTTGACAGGGACAATTCACCCCTCCACTTT,CASNFDRDNSPLHF
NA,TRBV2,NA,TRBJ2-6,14,TGTGCCAGCAGTGATTACTCTGGGGCCAACGTCCTGACTTTC,CASSDYSGANVLTF
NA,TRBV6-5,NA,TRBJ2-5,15,TGTGCCAGCGACCTCAGACAGATACACCAAGAGACCCAGTACTTC,CASDLRQIHQETQYF
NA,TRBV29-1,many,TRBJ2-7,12,TGCAGCGTCCGGGCGGGGCCCTACGAGCAGTACTTC,CSVRAGPYEQYF
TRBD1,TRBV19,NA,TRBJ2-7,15,TGTGCCAGTAGTCGGACAGGGGGCCTTCCCTACGAGCAGTACTTC,CASSRTGGLPYEQYF
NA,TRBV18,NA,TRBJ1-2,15,TGTGCCAGCTCACCCCCGGACGGCAGGGTCTATGGCTACACCTTC,CASSPPDGRVYGYTF
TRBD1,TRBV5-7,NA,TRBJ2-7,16,TGTGCCAGCAGCCCACGCGGGACAGGGGGCCCCTACGAGCAGTACTTC,CASSPRGTGGPYEQYF
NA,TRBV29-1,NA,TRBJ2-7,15,TGCAGCGTTGCCGGGACATCCCGCGGGTCCTACGAGCAGTACTTC,CSVAGTSRGSYEQYF
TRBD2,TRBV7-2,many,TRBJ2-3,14,TGTGCCAGCAGCCCCACCGGGGGGGCAGATACGCAGTATTTT,CASSPTGGADTQYF
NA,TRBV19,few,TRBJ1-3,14,TGTGCCAGTAGTATACAGGGTACTGGAAACACCATATATTTT,CASSIQGTGNTIYF
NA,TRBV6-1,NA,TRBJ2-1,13,TGTGCCAGCAGTGTCAGAGCGGGCAATGAGCAGTTCTTC,CASSVRAGNEQFF
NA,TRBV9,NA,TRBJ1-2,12,TGTGCCAGCAGCGAAACACGAGGCGGCTACACCTTC,CASSETRGGYTF
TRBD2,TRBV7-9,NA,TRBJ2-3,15,TGTGCCAGCAGCGCGGGACTAGCGGGGGTGGATACGCAGTATTTT,CASSAGLAGVDTQYF
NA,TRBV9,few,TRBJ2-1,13,TGTGCCAGCAGCCGAGGCCTCGACAATGAGCAGTTCTTC,CASSRGLDNEQFF
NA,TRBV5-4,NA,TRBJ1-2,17,TGTGCCAGCAGCCCTATGATGGCCAGGGGCGCAATGGGTGGCTACACCTTC,CASSPMMARGAMGGYTF
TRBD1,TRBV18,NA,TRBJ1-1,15,TGTGCCAGCTCACACCCAAGGGGGCCGAACACTGAAGCTTTCTTT,CASSHPRGPNTEAFF